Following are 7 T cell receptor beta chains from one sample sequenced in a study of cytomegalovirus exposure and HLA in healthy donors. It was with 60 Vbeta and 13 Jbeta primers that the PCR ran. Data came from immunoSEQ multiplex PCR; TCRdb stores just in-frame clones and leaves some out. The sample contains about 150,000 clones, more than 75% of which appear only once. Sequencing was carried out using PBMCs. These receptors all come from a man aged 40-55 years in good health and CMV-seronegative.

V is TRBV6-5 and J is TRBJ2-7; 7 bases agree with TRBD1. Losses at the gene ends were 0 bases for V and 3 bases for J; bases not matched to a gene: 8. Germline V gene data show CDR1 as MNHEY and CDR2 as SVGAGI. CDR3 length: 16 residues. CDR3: CASSYSPLGQNYEQYF. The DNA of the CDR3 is TGTGCCAGCAGTTACTCGCCATTGGGACAGAACTACGAGCAGTACTTC.

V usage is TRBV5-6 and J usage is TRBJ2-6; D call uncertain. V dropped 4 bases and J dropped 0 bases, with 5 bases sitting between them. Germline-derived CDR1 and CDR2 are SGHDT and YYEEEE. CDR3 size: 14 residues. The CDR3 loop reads CASSQYSGANVLTF. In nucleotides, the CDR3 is TGTGCCAGCAGCCAGTACTCTGGGGCCAACGTCCTGACTTTC. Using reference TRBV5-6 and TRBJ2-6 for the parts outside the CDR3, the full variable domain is DAGVTQSPTHLIKTRGQQVTLRCSPKSGHDTVSWYQQALGQGPQFIFQYYEEEERQRGNFPDRFSGHQFPNYSSELNVNALLLGDSALYLCASSQYSGANVLTFGAGSRLTVL.

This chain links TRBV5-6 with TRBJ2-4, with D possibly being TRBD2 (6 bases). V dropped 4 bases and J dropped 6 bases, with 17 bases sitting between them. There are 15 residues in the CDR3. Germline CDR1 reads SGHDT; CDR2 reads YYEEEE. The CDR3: CASSPGGGAGNIQYF. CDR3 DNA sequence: TGTGCCAGCAGCCCCGGAGGCGGGGCCGGAAACATTCAGTACTTC. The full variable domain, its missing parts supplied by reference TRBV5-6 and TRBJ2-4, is DAGVTQSPTHLIKTRGQQVTLRCSPKSGHDTVSWYQQALGQGPQFIFQYYEEEERQRGNFPDRFSGHQFPNYSSELNVNALLLGDSALYLCASSPGGGAGNIQYFGAGTRLSVL.

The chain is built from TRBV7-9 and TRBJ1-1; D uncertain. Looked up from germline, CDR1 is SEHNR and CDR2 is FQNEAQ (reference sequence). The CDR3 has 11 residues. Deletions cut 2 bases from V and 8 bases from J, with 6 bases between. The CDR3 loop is CASSLTAEAFF. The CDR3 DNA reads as TGTGCCAGCAGCTTAACAGCAGAAGCTTTCTTT.

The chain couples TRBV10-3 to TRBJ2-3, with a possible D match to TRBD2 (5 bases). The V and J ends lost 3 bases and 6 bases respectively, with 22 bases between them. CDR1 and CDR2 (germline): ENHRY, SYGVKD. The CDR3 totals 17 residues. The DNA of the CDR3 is TGTGCCATCAGTGATGCTAGCTCATTGATAAATCGGGATACGCAGTATTTT. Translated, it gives CAISDASSLINRDTQYF.

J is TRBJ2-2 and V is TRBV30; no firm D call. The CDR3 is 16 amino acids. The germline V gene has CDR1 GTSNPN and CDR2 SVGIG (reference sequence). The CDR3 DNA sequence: TGTGCTTTGGGCACCGGCTCCACCAAGAGAACCGGGGAGCTGTTTTTT. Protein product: CALGTGSTKRTGELFF.

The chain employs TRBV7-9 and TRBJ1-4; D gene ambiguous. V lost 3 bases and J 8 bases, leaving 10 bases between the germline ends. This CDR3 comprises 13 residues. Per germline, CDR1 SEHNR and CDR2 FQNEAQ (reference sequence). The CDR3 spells CASSFREEEKLFF. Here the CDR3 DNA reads TGTGCCAGCAGCTTCCGGGAGGAGGAAAAACTGTTTTTT.